The T cell receptor beta chain under discussion was sequenced for a study of OX40 agonist ivuxolimab in advanced cancers. At the level of the study: Patients in the trial were receiving intravenous ivuxolimab every 2 weeks, at doses of 0.01 to 10 mg/kg. Study-level points and caveats: Partial responders receiving 0.1-3.0 mg/kg showed among the lowest clonal expansion.

As concerns this clone: Its antigen remains unidentified. This sample includes further DNA sequences coding for the same CDR3.

V shed 0 bases and J shed 1 base, with 11 bases lying between them. This CDR3 has 16 residues. CDR1 is MGHRA, CDR2 YSYEKL, per germline. TCRdb's table, derived via immunoSEQ multiplex PCR, lists solely in-frame clones and lacks some. The sample shows fewer than 45,000 clones, roughly 90% of them seen only once. Source: CD4+ or CD8+ T cells sorted from blood, taken in a trial of the OX40 agonist ivuxolimab. This TCR was sampled from an adult with an advanced solid tumor such as melanoma, head and neck, liver or kidney cancer. The rearrangement links TRBV4-1 to TRBJ2-3; D perhaps matches TRBD2 (6 bases). CDR3 coding DNA: TGCGCCAGCAGCCAAGAACGGTGGGGGGGCACAGATACGCAGTATTTT. Protein sequence: CASSQERWGGTDTQYF.